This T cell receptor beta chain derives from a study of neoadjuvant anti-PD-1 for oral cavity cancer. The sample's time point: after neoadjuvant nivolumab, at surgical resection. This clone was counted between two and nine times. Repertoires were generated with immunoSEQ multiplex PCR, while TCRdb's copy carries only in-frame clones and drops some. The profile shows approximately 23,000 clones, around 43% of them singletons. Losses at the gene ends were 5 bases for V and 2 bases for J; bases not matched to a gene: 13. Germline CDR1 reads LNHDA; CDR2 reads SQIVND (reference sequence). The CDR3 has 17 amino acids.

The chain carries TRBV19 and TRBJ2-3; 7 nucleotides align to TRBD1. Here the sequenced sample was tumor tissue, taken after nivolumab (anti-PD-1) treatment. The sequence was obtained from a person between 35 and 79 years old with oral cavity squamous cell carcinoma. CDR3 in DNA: TGTGCCAGTAGTTCGGGACAGACCCTTTCGTTCACAGATACGCAGTATTTT. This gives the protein CASSSGQTLSFTDTQYF.